Listed below are T cell receptor beta chains from one sample, sequenced in a study of T-cell memory formation after mild COVID-19. TCRdb reprocessed the 5' RACE reads with MiXCR, giving one entry per CDR3 protein. This sample has hundreds of thousands of distinct CDR3 sequences, with roughly 18% found just once. Sequencing input: PBMCs or a T cell subset sorted from them (not recorded which). Every receptor here comes from a man in his late teens or twenties who had mild COVID-19 (a few samples of this study predate the infection). Cell type and time point are not known. Each CDR3 is given without its conserved first and last residue. The D gene is left open where the match is weak.

TRBJ1-2	NA	14	TRBV19	ASRHVSAGEAEGYT
TRBJ2-5	TRBD2	16	TRBV20-1	SARVLMGSGGARETQY
TRBJ2-3	NA	12	TRBV20-1	SARLGRDTDTQY
TRBJ1-1	NA	12	TRBV20-1	SARDPGQGTEAF
TRBJ2-7	TRBD1	12	TRBV7-9	ASGDRGTTYEQY
TRBJ2-3	TRBD2	16	TRBV20-1	SARGSGTSGGGTDTQY
TRBJ2-5	NA	13	TRBV29-1	SVRSGVSFPETQY
TRBJ2-3	NA	12	TRBV5-1	ASSSRSPTDTQY
TRBJ2-3	NA	14	TRBV5-1	ASSLASGEGATPQY
TRBJ2-5	NA	11	TRBV5-4	ASSFDRLETQY
TRBJ2-1	NA	13	TRBV20-1	SARERGFRDNEQF
TRBJ2-3	TRBD2	15	TRBV18	ASSPPGGSGRTDTQY
TRBJ1-5	NA	12	TRBV2	ASKMGSTYQPQH
TRBJ2-3	TRBD2	14	TRBV25-1	ASSESRRGVTDTQY
TRBJ2-3	TRBD2	16	TRBV3-1	ASSQEGRGGSPTDTQY
TRBJ2-5	TRBD2	14	TRBV5-4	ASSSGTSGGKETQY
TRBJ1-5	NA	12	TRBV2	ASREGYSNQPQH
TRBJ2-2	NA	11	TRBV7-2	ASSLKSAGELF
TRBJ2-1	NA	17	TRBV5-6	ASSDDWPTLFAGKGCRF
TRBJ2-3	TRBD1	12	TRBV29-1	SVELGTGTDTQY
TRBJ2-1	TRBD2	13	TRBV5-1	ASSLSGISYNEQF
TRBJ2-4	NA	13	TRBV20-1	SASGPRDPKNIQY
TRBJ2-7	NA	11	TRBV3-1	ASSHEGAHEQY
TRBJ2-3	NA	15	TRBV4-2	ASSLRRVKHATDTQY
TRBJ1-1	NA	16	TRBV12-3/TRBV12-4	ASSLPPTGLIVNTEAF
TRBJ2-4	TRBD2	12	TRBV11-2	ASSLTSGAPDQY
TRBJ1-2	NA	12	TRBV7-9	ASSLGQSFYGYT
TRBJ1-1	NA	11	TRBV10-3	AISEDRNTEAF
TRBJ2-3	NA	9	TRBV5-6	ASSLVDTQY
TRBJ2-3	NA	13	TRBV24-1	ATSGEAASTDTQY
TRBJ2-3	NA	12	TRBV7-2	ASSSPQGPRTQY
TRBJ1-1	TRBD1	13	TRBV7-9	ATPETGGRNTEAF
TRBJ2-3	NA	9	TRBV6-6	ASSSTNTQY
TRBJ1-1	NA	14	TRBV7-2	ASSLEAAARNTEAF
TRBJ2-5	TRBD2	14	TRBV5-1	ASSLLATGGLETQY
TRBJ1-5	TRBD1	14	TRBV7-2	ASSLGGRGRDQPQH
TRBJ1-5	NA	12	TRBV2	ASTGSISNQPQH
TRBJ2-3	NA	12	TRBV4-2	ASSQESTTDTQY
TRBJ1-6	TRBD1	11	TRBV15	ATSSDRDSPLH
TRBJ1-1	NA	12	TRBV30	AGGVTAMNTEAF
TRBJ2-3	NA	11	TRBV15	ATRAEGRYTQY
TRBJ2-7	NA	11	TRBV5-1	ASSLLRGYEQY
TRBJ2-3	NA	12	TRBV29-1	SVVTSHRTDTQY
TRBJ2-5	NA	13	TRBV5-6	ASSLGETYQETQY
TRBJ1-1	TRBD1	13	TRBV5-1	ASSPPETGSPEAF
TRBJ2-5	TRBD1	11	TRBV18	ASSRNRGETQY
TRBJ2-1	NA	12	TRBV7-9	ASSFWQSYNEQF
TRBJ1-2	NA	10	TRBV12-3/TRBV12-4	ASAGWNYGYT
TRBJ2-3	NA	13	TRBV7-2	ASSLGGSGGDTQY
TRBJ2-4	TRBD2	14	TRBV4-3	ASSQLTSGGENIQY
TRBJ1-3	NA	14	TRBV5-1	ASSSGSGATGNTIY
TRBJ2-3	TRBD2	11	TRBV20-1	SAAPAGGGTQY
TRBJ1-1	NA	11	TRBV9	ASSAWLVGEAF
TRBJ2-1	TRBD2	10	TRBV5-5	ASSLYAGVQF
TRBJ2-3	NA	10	TRBV6-5	ASSTPLGTQY
TRBJ1-2	NA	13	TRBV20-1	SARGGPGSNYGYT
TRBJ2-5	TRBD2	13	TRBV5-1	ASSLAGLAEETQY
TRBJ2-5	TRBD2	12	TRBV28	ASSPAGGQKTQY
TRBJ1-1	NA	10	TRBV7-9	ASSLRGNEAF